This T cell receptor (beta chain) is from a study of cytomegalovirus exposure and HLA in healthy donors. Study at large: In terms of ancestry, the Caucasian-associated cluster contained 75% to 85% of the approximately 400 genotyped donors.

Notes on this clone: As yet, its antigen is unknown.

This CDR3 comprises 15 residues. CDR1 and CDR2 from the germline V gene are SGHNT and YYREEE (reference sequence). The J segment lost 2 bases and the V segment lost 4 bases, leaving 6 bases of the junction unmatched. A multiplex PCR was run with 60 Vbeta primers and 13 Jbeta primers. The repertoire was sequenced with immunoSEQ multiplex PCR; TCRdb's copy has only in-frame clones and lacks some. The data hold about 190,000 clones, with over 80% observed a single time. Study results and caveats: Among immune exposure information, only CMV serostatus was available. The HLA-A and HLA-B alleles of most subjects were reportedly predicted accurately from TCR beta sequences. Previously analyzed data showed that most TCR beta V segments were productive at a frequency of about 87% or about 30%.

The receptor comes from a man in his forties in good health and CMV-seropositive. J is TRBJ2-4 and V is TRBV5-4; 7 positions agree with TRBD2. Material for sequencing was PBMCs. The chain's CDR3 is CASSTWGGTKNIQYF. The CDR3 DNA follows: TGTGCCAGCAGCACCTGGGGGGGGACCAAAAACATTCAGTACTTC. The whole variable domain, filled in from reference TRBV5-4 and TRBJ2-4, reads ETGVTQSPTHLIKTRGQQVTLRCSSQSGHNTVSWYQQALGQGPQFIFQYYREEENGRGNFPPRFSGLQFPNYSSELNVNALELDDSALYLCASSTWGGTKNIQYFGAGTRLSVL.